This paragraph covers one TCR beta chain sequence. This clonotype is a singleton in its sample. The specificity of this receptor is unknown. No base quality information exists; no much larger clone differs at one position. One read provides weak support. The entry originates in a study of Graves' ophthalmopathy and Graves' hyperthyroidism (dated by TCRdb to about 2018). At the level of the whole study: Stable hyperthyroidism was defined as no progression to ophthalmopathy within 18 months of follow-up. An independent validation cohort comprised some 19 hyperthyroidism patients and around 16 patients who later progressed from hyperthyroidism to ophthalmopathy. The study used signatures of the TCR beta repertoire to tell Graves' ophthalmopathy apart from Graves' hyperthyroidism and to predict which patients would progress to ophthalmopathy. After sampling, hyperthyroidism patients received methimazole starting at 30 mg daily, and ophthalmopathy patients received high-dose intravenous methylprednisolone. In a handful of hyperthyroidism patients, the T-cell repertoire of thyroid tissue was compared with the T-cell repertoire of blood. A discovery set of 95 to 100 patients (around 44 ophthalmopathy, 55 to 60 stable hyperthyroidism) was enrolled to explore V-J signatures distinguishing ophthalmopathy from hyperthyroidism. In total, some 140 blood samples were TCR-sequenced: approximately 42 ophthalmopathy, some 75 hyperthyroidism and some 17 hyperthyroidism-to-ophthalmopathy patients. Summary of the overall study and its limitations: Most of the expanded thyroid clonotypes with a frequency above 0.001 were also detected in blood, and it was suggested that the thyroid immune response may be reflected by blood repertoires. No statistical method was used to set the sample size in advance, and the investigators knew which group each participant was assigned to. The 13-signature model separated ophthalmopathy from stable hyperthyroidism with over 85% sensitivity and 81% to 82% specificity in cross-validation, and 80%/75% in the test set. In validation, the model predicted ophthalmopathy progression with about 71% sensitivity and roughly 72% specificity; around twelve predicted patients were CT-confirmed with GO in a median of approximately six months.

Germline trimming amounts to 6 bases on V and 5 bases on J, with 5 as the count of junction bases outside the gene matches. The CDR3 spans 13 residues, from the cysteine through the phenylalanine. Only the CDR3 part of the read is kept: 39 bases, read in frame from the first base. CDR1 and CDR2 were assigned from the germline V gene as SQVTM and ANQGSEA. Hyperthyroidism patients were newly diagnosed, were aged 18 to 65 years, and had a disease duration under 2 months. Patients with other autoimmune diseases, uncontrolled infections, pregnancy or lactation were excluded. Diagnosis relied on clinical symptoms, serum thyroxine, TRAb, thyroid ultrasound and orbital computed tomography. Trizol reagent was used to extract the total RNA, and its quality was then checked on an Agilent 2100 Bioanalyzer. For repertoire sequencing, the TCR beta CDR3 regions were amplified from RNA transcripts. HTBI primers and the Qiagen OneStep RT-PCR kit were used in a first-round RT-PCR, which was followed by a second-round multiplex PCR, size selection and purification. The libraries underwent paired-end sequencing with 100 bp reads on an Illumina HiSeq2000. The source study handled its data this way. Reads were processed with SOAPnuke, discarding reads with adapters, uncalled bases, mean Phred below 15, or no exact constant-primer or identifier match. COPE v1.2.5 was used to merge high-quality paired reads. Clonotypes were defined as unique nucleotide sequences and were aligned to IMGT TRB V, D and J references using MiTCR v1.1. The analysis was limited to V-J combinations with a frequency above 0.0001, which together covered 98% to 99.2% of repertoires. For each V-J combination, a TCR clonal expansion and chaos score was defined as F50 clonal expansion divided by the chaos observed in the TCRdist matrix. Features were reduced by Welch's t-statistics and random forest to more than 10 V-J combinations, which fed a naive Bayes classifier. The Morisita-Horn index was used to measure how similar the thyroid and blood repertoires were. The raw public reads went through TCRdb reprocessing: fastp at Q25, MiXCR clone calling, in-frame beta chains kept. Every CDR3 protein is listed once, alongside the most common genes and DNA of its rows. These V and J calls are TCRdb output, not the study's own analysis. This sample gives 900,000 to 1,200,000 distinct CDR3 sequences in total; around a third of them show up just once. The ten largest clones take up 11% of the sample.

The sequence derives from an adult man with Graves' hyperthyroidism. This chain is built from TRBV29-1 and TRBJ2-5; a stretch of 11 junction bases matches TRBD1. Sequenced material: peripheral blood or thyroid tissue (not recorded which). The DNA sequence is as follows: TGCAGCGTAGCCGGGACAGGGGGTGAGACCCAGTACTTC. This gives the protein CSVAGTGGETQYF. The CDR3, completed at both ends by the reference TRBV29-1 and TRBJ2-5 genes, gives the full variable domain SAVISQKPSRDICQRGTSLTIQCQVDSQVTMMFWYRQQPGQSLTLIATANQGSEATYESGFVIDKFPISRPNLTFSTLTVSNMSPEDSSIYLCSVAGTGGETQYFGPGTRLLVL.